What follows is one T cell receptor beta chain and its context. Antigen specificity is unknown. The use of a sample-barcoded 5' primer and a J-beta primer mix characterized a second PCR of about 7 to 12 cycles. TCRdb re-called the 5' RACE reads with MiXCR, one entry per CDR3 protein. The sample holds around 520,000 distinct CDR3 sequences, about 27% seen once. The source of the sample is a study of blood T cells in healthy people across ages. V lost 8 bases and J lost 4, with 21 bases in between. CDR1 and CDR2 from the germline V gene are SQVTM and ANQGSEA. The CDR3 contains 14 residues. Study-wide results and caveats: Among T cells, TCR beta diversity per million cells dropped roughly linearly as age rose. TCR beta diversity correlated strongly with naive T cell percentage. The long-lived group displayed more naive CD4+ cells, plus higher diversity, than the aged donors did.

The same sample was also used in a study of T cells of mothers and their children. That source adds: Related mother and child pairs showed slightly greater overlap (not significant) than unrelated pairs did.

This chain links TRBV29-1 with TRBJ2-7; maybe TRBD1 (6 bases). This receptor was obtained from a boy between 2 and 15 years old in good health. The specimen was blood. CDR3 nucleotides: TGCAGCACCCGAAAAGGGACACCGGGATACGAGCAGTACTTC. Translated, it gives CSTRKGTPGYEQYF.